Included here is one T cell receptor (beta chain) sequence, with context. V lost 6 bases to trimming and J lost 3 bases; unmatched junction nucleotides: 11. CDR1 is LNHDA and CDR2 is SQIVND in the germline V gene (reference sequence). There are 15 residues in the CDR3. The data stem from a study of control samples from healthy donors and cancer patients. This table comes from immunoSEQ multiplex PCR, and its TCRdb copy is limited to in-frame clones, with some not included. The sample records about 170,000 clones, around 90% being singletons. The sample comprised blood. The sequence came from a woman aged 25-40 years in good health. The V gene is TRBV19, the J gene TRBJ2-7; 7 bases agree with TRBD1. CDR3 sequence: CASSPAGTAGYEQYF. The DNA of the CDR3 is TGTGCCAGTAGCCCGGCCGGGACAGCCGGCTACGAGCAGTACTTC.